The rows below give T cell receptor beta chains drawn from one sample of a study of sequential checkpoint blockade in melanoma. The method was immunoSEQ multiplex PCR; TCRdb's version includes in-frame clones alone and lacks a portion of them. This sample has approximately 2,500 clones, with about 30% found just once. Source: tumor tissue (inferred from file names), taken from a patient given nivolumab and ipilimumab in sequence. All receptors derive from a human donor with melanoma. CDR3s leave out the opening cysteine and the closing phenylalanine or tryptophan. D genes are given only for firm matches.

TRBV29-1	.	TRBJ2-7	SVDGAGGYEQY
TRBV19	.	TRBJ2-7	ASSISVARYEQY
TRBV6-8	.	TRBJ2-5	ASSLDRIQETQY
TRBV2	.	TRBJ2-1	ASSVGRTAPAEQF
TRBV6-8	.	TRBJ1-3	ASSYSGRGNTIY
TRBV12-5	TRBD2	TRBJ2-2	ASARGGVRGTGELF
TRBV6-4	.	TRBJ2-3	AISLGREDTQY
TRBV28	.	TRBJ1-5	ASSLRQINQPQH
TRBV5-1	TRBD2	TRBJ2-7	ASTYGAGVSYEQY
TRBV12-5	.	TRBJ1-1	ASAPGRVNTEAF
TRBV5-1	TRBD1	TRBJ1-4	ASSFDRADEKLF
TRBV18	TRBD1	TRBJ1-4	ASSGTATNEKLF
TRBV6-8	.	TRBJ2-2	ASTWGAIATGELF
TRBV7-4	.	TRBJ2-3	ASRVVSTDTQY
TRBV14	TRBD2	TRBJ2-5	ASSQRTRSDTQY
TRBV30	.	TRBJ2-3	AWSAGDTQY
TRBV28	.	TRBJ1-4	ASSTVRSGGLEKLF
TRBV11-3	.	TRBJ1-1	ASSLRRGRETEAF
TRBV6-8	.	TRBJ1-5	ASSPQKYKPQH
TRBV11-3	.	TRBJ1-1	ASEPGALNTEAF
TRBV8-2	.	TRBJ2-2	ASQKGARGTGELF
TRBV30	TRBD1	TRBJ1-2	AWRGQNYGYT
TRBV23-1	.	TRBJ2-5	ASSPRTNQETQY
TRBV6-8	.	TRBJ2-3	ASRVPGSTDTQY